A selection of T cell receptor beta chains follows, all from one sample in a study of blood T cell repertoires in COVID-19. Clones were read by immunoSEQ multiplex PCR, and TCRdb kept only the in-frame ones, dropping some. The profile covers about 140,000 clones, with roughly 89% appearing a single time and over 0.8% taken by the ten largest. Sequenced sample: peripheral blood. The receptors stem from a woman aged 50 to 60 with acute or convalescent COVID-19. The CDR3 runs from the conserved cysteine through the conserved F or W. A D gene is named only where the DNA matches it firmly. Some rows have no size entry. The others give once, few or many, or a class for an expanded clone.

size,V,J,D,CDR3,DNA
NA,TRBV5-1,TRBJ2-2,TRBD2,CASSLVGSLAANTGELFF,TGCGCCAGCAGCTTGGTAGGTTCGCTAGCGGCGAACACCGGGGAGCTGTTTTTT
NA,TRBV4-1,TRBJ1-1,TRBD1,CASSYETGGREAFF,TGCGCCAGCAGCTACGAGACAGGGGGACGTGAAGCTTTCTTT
NA,TRBV18,TRBJ2-5,NA,CASSSGTQRTETQYF,TGTGCCAGCTCTAGTGGGACTCAGCGGACAGAGACCCAGTACTTC
NA,TRBV5-1,TRBJ1-1,NA,CASSLDGVNTEAFF,TGCGCCAGCAGCTTGGACGGGGTGAACACTGAAGCTTTCTTT
NA,TRBV11-1,TRBJ2-7,TRBD2,CAGRVQHEQYF,TGTGCGGGGAGGGTTCAACACGAGCAGTACTTC
few,TRBV30,TRBJ2-5,NA,CAWEGGVSKTQYF,TGTGCCTGGGAAGGGGGGGTCTCGAAGACCCAGTACTTC
NA,TRBV5-8,TRBJ1-5,NA,CASSHEVDWQPQHF,TGTGCCAGCAGCCACGAAGTAGACTGGCAGCCCCAGCATTTT
few,TRBV29-1,TRBJ1-5,NA,CSVGGEDQPQHF,TGCAGCGTTGGAGGGGAGGATCAGCCCCAGCATTTT
NA,TRBV20-1,TRBJ1-2,NA,CSATDRHGYTF,TGCAGTGCTACAGACAGGCATGGCTACACCTTC
many,TRBV28,TRBJ2-7,TRBD1,CASSLSKGAGYEQYF,TGTGCCAGCAGTTTATCCAAGGGGGCCGGTTACGAGCAGTACTTC
NA,TRBV6-1,TRBJ1-3,NA,CASSDSMSSGNTIYF,TGTGCCAGCAGTGATTCAATGAGCTCTGGAAACACCATATATTTT
NA,TRBV9,TRBJ2-7,TRBD2,CASSAQSGEGQYF,TGTGCCAGCAGCGCACAAAGCGGGGAAGGGCAGTACTTC
NA,TRBV7-3,TRBJ1-2,TRBD1,CASSPGQGLYGYTF,TGTGCCAGCAGCCCGGGACAGGGACTCTATGGCTACACCTTC
NA,TRBV7-3,TRBJ2-2,TRBD1,CASSPQTGGAGDTGELFF,TGTGCCAGCAGCCCACAAACAGGGGGCGCAGGGGACACCGGGGAGCTGTTTTTT
NA,TRBV15,TRBJ1-5,NA,CATSRNAPRGNQPQHF,TGTGCCACCAGCAGAAACGCTCCTCGGGGCAATCAGCCCCAGCATTTT
NA,TRBV30,TRBJ2-1,TRBD1,CAWRGDRDGEQFF,TGTGCCTGGAGAGGTGACAGGGACGGTGAGCAGTTCTTC
NA,TRBV19,TRBJ2-2,TRBD1,CASSPAQGAGELFF,TGTGCCAGTAGTCCAGCTCAGGGGGCCGGGGAGCTGTTTTTT
NA,TRBV12-3/TRBV12-4,TRBJ2-7,TRBD1,CASSPGQGYEQYF,TGTGCCAGCAGTCCGGGACAGGGATACGAGCAGTACTTC
NA,TRBV11-2,TRBJ1-1,TRBD1,CASRRLLDRRKNTEAFF,TGTGCCAGCAGGCGCCTGCTGGACAGGCGGAAGAACACTGAAGCTTTCTTT
NA,TRBV19,TRBJ1-5,TRBD1,CASSTPQGGYSNQPQHF,TGTGCCAGTAGTACCCCACAGGGGGGATATAGCAATCAGCCCCAGCATTTT
NA,TRBV19,TRBJ1-2,NA,CASSIAQGYGYTF,TGTGCCAGTAGTATAGCACAGGGCTATGGCTACACCTTC
NA,TRBV6-2/TRBV6-3,TRBJ2-3,TRBD2,CASSIGGAVGTDTQYF,TGTGCCAGCAGTATCGGGGGGGCCGTCGGCACAGATACGCAGTATTTT
NA,TRBV6-5,TRBJ1-1,NA,CASSYSGEGNTEAFF,TGTGCCAGCAGTTACTCAGGGGAAGGGAACACTGAAGCTTTCTTT
NA,TRBV4-2,TRBJ2-7,TRBD2,CASSQVAGGDYEQYF,TGTGCCAGCAGCCAAGTTGCGGGGGGAGACTACGAGCAGTACTTC
NA,TRBV4-1,TRBJ2-7,TRBD1,CASSHPTGAKDEQYF,TGCGCCAGCAGCCATCCGACAGGGGCTAAAGACGAGCAGTACTTC
NA,TRBV7-3,TRBJ2-2,TRBD2,CASSLGLAVGELFF,TGTGCCAGCAGCTTAGGGCTAGCGGTCGGGGAGCTGTTTTTT
NA,TRBV4-2,TRBJ2-6,NA,CASGPRLVPISGANVLTF,TGTGCCAGCGGCCCCCGACTAGTCCCGATCTCTGGGGCCAACGTCCTGACTTTC
NA,TRBV6-5,TRBJ1-1,NA,CASSYSGPPTEAFF,TGTGCCAGCAGTTACAGCGGACCACCCACTGAAGCTTTCTTT
NA,TRBV7-3,TRBJ2-1,NA,CASSSSGTYNEQFF,TGTGCCAGCAGCTCCAGCGGTACCTACAATGAGCAGTTCTTC
NA,TRBV6-4,TRBJ2-3,NA,CASSGGTSTDTQYF,TGTGCCAGCAGTGGCGGGACTAGCACAGATACGCAGTATTTT
few,TRBV6-5,TRBJ1-1,TRBD1,CASKSTGYTEAFF,TGTGCCAGCAAATCGACAGGGTACACTGAAGCTTTCTTT
NA,TRBV12-5,TRBJ1-6,NA,CASGLVMSQGPSSYNSPLHF,TGTGCTAGTGGTTTGGTAATGTCGCAGGGGCCAAGCTCCTATAATTCACCCCTCCACTTT
NA,TRBV9,TRBJ2-7,NA,CASSRQGGYEQYF,TGTGCCAGCAGCCGACAGGGAGGCTACGAGCAGTACTTC
NA,TRBV7-9,TRBJ1-5,TRBD1,CASSQTGEGNQPQHF,TGTGCCAGCAGCCAGACAGGGGAGGGCAATCAGCCCCAGCATTTT
NA,TRBV5-1,TRBJ1-2,NA,CASSLATGSDGYTF,TGCGCCAGCAGCTTGGCCACAGGGAGCGATGGCTACACCTTC
NA,TRBV5-8,TRBJ2-7,NA,CASSPRSSPTTYEQYF,TGTGCCAGCAGCCCCCGATCCTCCCCCACTACTTACGAGCAGTACTTC
NA,TRBV12-3/TRBV12-4,TRBJ1-3,NA,CASSSGQGNTIYF,TGTGCCAGCAGTTCTGGACAGGGAAACACCATATATTTT
NA,TRBV19,TRBJ2-1,TRBD1,CASSMGQNNEQFF,TGTGCCAGTAGTATGGGACAGAACAATGAGCAGTTCTTC
NA,TRBV7-2,TRBJ2-2,NA,CASRGGGELFF,TGTGCCAGCAGAGGGGGCGGGGAGCTGTTTTTT
NA,TRBV5-1,TRBJ1-6,TRBD1,CASRDTGGNSPLHF,TGCGCCAGCAGAGATACAGGGGGAAATTCACCCCTCCACTTT
NA,TRBV29-1,TRBJ2-7,TRBD1,CSVLLAQGAHEQYF,TGCAGCGTGCTCCTTGCACAGGGGGCACACGAGCAGTACTTC
NA,TRBV30,TRBJ1-1,NA,CAGVGQGRAEAFF,TGTGCCGGCGTGGGGCAGGGAAGGGCTGAAGCTTTCTTT
NA,TRBV27,TRBJ1-3,NA,CASSLGGHGNTIYF,TGTGCCAGCAGTTTGGGAGGGCATGGAAACACCATATATTTT
NA,TRBV30,TRBJ1-6,NA,CAWSAMLGGSYNSPLHF,TGTGCCTGGAGCGCCATGTTGGGGGGCTCCTATAATTCACCCCTCCACTTT
NA,TRBV6-1,TRBJ2-1,TRBD2,CASSEADLLAGDYNEQFF,TGTGCCAGCAGTGAAGCAGACCTCCTAGCGGGAGACTACAATGAGCAGTTCTTC
NA,TRBV6-5,TRBJ1-2,NA,CASSSPGGEDYGYTF,TGTGCCAGCAGTTCCCCGGGGGGGGAGGACTATGGCTACACCTTC
NA,TRBV7-2,TRBJ1-5,TRBD1,CASSLDRGGNQPQHF,TGTGCCAGCAGCTTAGACAGGGGTGGCAATCAGCCCCAGCATTTT
NA,TRBV2,TRBJ2-3,NA,CASIRNREDTQYF,TGTGCCAGCATTCGAAACAGGGAGGATACGCAGTATTTT
NA,TRBV12-3/TRBV12-4,TRBJ1-3,NA,CASKQDSSYTIYF,TGTGCCAGCAAACAGGATTCGAGTTACACCATATATTTT
NA,TRBV19,TRBJ1-1,NA,CASSLPGSEAFF,TGTGCCAGTAGTTTACCAGGTTCTGAAGCTTTCTTT
NA,TRBV9,TRBJ2-3,TRBD2,CASSVVGGGALDTQYF,TGTGCCAGCAGCGTAGTTGGCGGGGGGGCCTTAGATACGCAGTATTTT